This TCR beta chain comes out of a study of molecular identifiers for immune sequencing clone quantification. General study results and limits: Clones of above 20 RNA copies carried over 99% of effector molecules; in naive cells they carried under 1%.

Regarding this clonotype: What it recognizes is unknown.

In germline, CDR1 is LNHDA, CDR2 SQIVND (reference sequence). The CDR3 consists of 14 residues. V lost 1 base and J 4 bases, leaving 10 bases between the germline ends. With listed TCR primers and previously described methods, bulk TCR libraries were prepared. TCRdb analysed the PCR reads with MiXCR anew, one entry per CDR3 protein. The sample consists of approximately 590,000 distinct CDR3 sequences, over 25% of them appearing once. The receptor was derived from a human donor in good health. Some libraries in this study had Jurkat cell RNA spiked in. Sequenced: naive CD8+ T cells from blood, with Jurkat cell RNA spiked in. Subset in this sample: FACS-sorted CD8+CD4-CCR7+CD45RA+ naive T cells. V gene TRBV19 combines with J gene TRBJ1-1, with D maybe TRBD1 (5 bases). The CDR3 bases are TGTGCCAGTAGTATAGTGGGGGGAGCCACTGAAGCTTTCTTT. Amino acid sequence: CASSIVGGATEAFF.